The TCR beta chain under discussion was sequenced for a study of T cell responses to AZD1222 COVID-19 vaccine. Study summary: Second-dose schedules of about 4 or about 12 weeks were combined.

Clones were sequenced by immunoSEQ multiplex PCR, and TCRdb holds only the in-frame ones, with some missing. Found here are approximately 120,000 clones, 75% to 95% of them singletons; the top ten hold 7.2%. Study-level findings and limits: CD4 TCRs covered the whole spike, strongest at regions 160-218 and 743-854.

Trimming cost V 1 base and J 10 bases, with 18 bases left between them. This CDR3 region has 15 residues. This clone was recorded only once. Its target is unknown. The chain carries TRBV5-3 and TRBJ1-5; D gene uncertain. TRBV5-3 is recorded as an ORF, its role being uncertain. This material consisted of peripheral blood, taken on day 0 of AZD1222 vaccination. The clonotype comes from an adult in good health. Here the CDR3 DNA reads TGTGCCAGAAGCTTGAAGAGCGAACCCCACATTCCCCAGCATTTT. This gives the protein CARSLKSEPHIPQHF.